This TCR beta chain was retrieved from a study of shared clonotypes between healthy human individuals. Regarding the study as a whole: The expectation was that sequencing depth would affect clonotype sharing among donors. When naive CD4 clonotypes were compared across a few donors, approximately 4.9% were shared.

As concerns this clone: Its antigen is still unknown.

V was shortened by 0 bases and J by 2 bases, with 13 bases between the two germline ends. The CDR3 runs 16 residues. CDR1 is MNHEY, CDR2 SVGAGI, per germline. Terminally differentiated effector memory CD45RA+ cells were excluded by CCR7 positive selection of CD45RO-negative cells. Study donors comprised healthy, HIV-negative adults devoid of recent acute infection or vaccination. The table came from immunoSEQ multiplex PCR; TCRdb's copy has only in-frame clones and leaves some out. The sample lists about 2 million clones, about 95% occurring once. Sequencing input: naive CD8+ T cells sorted from blood. This TCR came from a man younger than 35 in good health. V usage is TRBV6-5 and J usage is TRBJ2-5; no clear D. In DNA form, the CDR3 reads TGTGCCAGCAGTTACTCAGCCGAAGTGTTTCAAGAGACCCAGTACTTC. As protein: CASSYSAEVFQETQYF.